These T cell receptor beta chains were read from a single sample in a study of shared clonotypes between healthy human individuals. Sequencing was performed with immunoSEQ multiplex PCR; in TCRdb, only in-frame clones are kept and a portion is missing. The data contain more than 2,000,000 clones, just over 90% of them seen just once; the ten biggest clones take up 0.3% to 0.4%. Sequenced material: naive CD4+ T cells from PBMCs. These receptor sequences come from a man between 18 and 35 years old in good health. Some clones in this sample may be carry-over from other donors' samples. Each CDR3 is given with its conserved first and last residue. Fields, in order: D gene, J gene, V gene, CDR3 length, clone size, CDR3 DNA, CDR3 protein. The D gene is left open where the match is weak. For some rows the clone size is stated as once, few or many, or as a class when expanded; others skip it.

D gene: -
J gene: TRBJ2-2
V gene: TRBV7-9
CDR3 length: 14
clone size: -
CDR3 DNA: TGTGCCAGCAGCTTAGGGGGGGTCGCCGGGGAGCTGTTTTTT
CDR3 protein: CASSLGGVAGELFF

D gene: -
J gene: TRBJ2-2
V gene: TRBV2
CDR3 length: 12
clone size: -
CDR3 DNA: TGTGCCAGCAGTGGGGCCACCGGGGAGCTGTTTTTT
CDR3 protein: CASSGATGELFF

D gene: -
J gene: TRBJ2-7
V gene: TRBV6-5
CDR3 length: 13
clone size: -
CDR3 DNA: TGTGCCAGCAACGAGGATTATAGAGCCGAGCAGTACTTC
CDR3 protein: CASNEDYRAEQYF

D gene: -
J gene: TRBJ2-3
V gene: TRBV9
CDR3 length: 15
clone size: -
CDR3 DNA: TGTGCCAGCAGCGTACTTGGGGACTCCTCTTATACGCAGTATTTT
CDR3 protein: CASSVLGDSSYTQYF

D gene: -
J gene: TRBJ2-1
V gene: TRBV15
CDR3 length: 11
clone size: -
CDR3 DNA: TGTGCCACCAGCGGATACAATGAGCAGTTCTTC
CDR3 protein: CATSGYNEQFF

D gene: TRBD1
J gene: TRBJ1-5
V gene: TRBV28
CDR3 length: 18
clone size: -
CDR3 DNA: TGTGCCAGCAGCCCCCCGGCCATGACAGGGTATAGCAATCAGCCCCAGCATTTT
CDR3 protein: CASSPPAMTGYSNQPQHF

D gene: -
J gene: TRBJ1-5
V gene: TRBV4-2
CDR3 length: 13
clone size: -
CDR3 DNA: TGTGCCAGCAGCTCTCAATACAATCAGCCCCAGCATTTT
CDR3 protein: CASSSQYNQPQHF

D gene: TRBD1
J gene: TRBJ1-1
V gene: TRBV5-4
CDR3 length: 17
clone size: -
CDR3 DNA: TGTGCCAGCAGCCGGGATGGAGGGGGCGCTGGGAACACTGAAGCTTTCTTT
CDR3 protein: CASSRDGGGAGNTEAFF

D gene: -
J gene: TRBJ1-2
V gene: TRBV12-5
CDR3 length: 13
clone size: once
CDR3 DNA: TGTGCTAGTGGCCTGGGTTCGGGTAATGGCTACACCTTC
CDR3 protein: CASGLGSGNGYTF

D gene: TRBD1
J gene: TRBJ1-6
V gene: TRBV27
CDR3 length: 15
clone size: -
CDR3 DNA: TGTGCCAGCAGTTTATCGCGAGGGGGCGATTCACCCCTCCACTTT
CDR3 protein: CASSLSRGGDSPLHF

D gene: -
J gene: TRBJ2-3
V gene: TRBV5-1
CDR3 length: 14
clone size: -
CDR3 DNA: TGCGCCAGCAGCAACCCTGGAGGCACAGATACGCAGTATTTT
CDR3 protein: CASSNPGGTDTQYF

D gene: -
J gene: TRBJ1-5
V gene: TRBV6-1
CDR3 length: 19
clone size: -
CDR3 DNA: TGTGCCAGCAGTGAAGCAACGAATCGGGGGTTGACCCGCAATCAGCCCCAGCATTTT
CDR3 protein: CASSEATNRGLTRNQPQHF

D gene: -
J gene: TRBJ1-1
V gene: TRBV2
CDR3 length: 13
clone size: few
CDR3 DNA: TGTGCCAGCAGTGTTAGTGCGAACACTGAAGCTTTCTTT
CDR3 protein: CASSVSANTEAFF

D gene: TRBD2
J gene: TRBJ2-1
V gene: TRBV5-4
CDR3 length: 17
clone size: -
CDR3 DNA: TGTGCCAGCAGCTTGGCCATCTTAGCGGGGGCTAACAATGAGCAGTTCTTC
CDR3 protein: CASSLAILAGANNEQFF

D gene: -
J gene: TRBJ1-4
V gene: TRBV10-3
CDR3 length: 13
clone size: -
CDR3 DNA: TGTGCCATCAGCGACCTTCGGCTTGAAAAACTGTTTTTT
CDR3 protein: CAISDLRLEKLFF

D gene: -
J gene: TRBJ2-3
V gene: TRBV18
CDR3 length: 15
clone size: -
CDR3 DNA: TGTGCCAGCTCACCGAAGGCGACTAGCACAGATACGCAGTATTTT
CDR3 protein: CASSPKATSTDTQYF

D gene: -
J gene: TRBJ1-6
V gene: TRBV13
CDR3 length: 15
clone size: -
CDR3 DNA: TGTGCCAGCAGTTACCGCAGCAACGTGAATTCACCCCTCCACTTT
CDR3 protein: CASSYRSNVNSPLHF

D gene: -
J gene: TRBJ2-7
V gene: TRBV4-1
CDR3 length: 13
clone size: -
CDR3 DNA: TGCGCCAGCAGCCAAGACCCTAACTACGAGCAGTACTTC
CDR3 protein: CASSQDPNYEQYF

D gene: TRBD2
J gene: TRBJ2-7
V gene: TRBV18
CDR3 length: 14
clone size: -
CDR3 DNA: TGTGCCAGCTCACCAACTAGCGAAGATTACGAGCAGTACTTC
CDR3 protein: CASSPTSEDYEQYF

D gene: TRBD2
J gene: TRBJ2-7
V gene: TRBV5-1
CDR3 length: 15
clone size: -
CDR3 DNA: TGCGCCAGCACCAGACGGGAGGGAACAGGCTACGAGCAGTACTTC
CDR3 protein: CASTRREGTGYEQYF

D gene: TRBD2
J gene: TRBJ2-2
V gene: TRBV28
CDR3 length: 18
clone size: -
CDR3 DNA: TGTGCCAGCTTTAGGAGAGGCGGGGGGCCCCCGAACACCGGGGAGCTGTTTTTT
CDR3 protein: CASFRRGGGPPNTGELFF

D gene: TRBD1
J gene: TRBJ1-1
V gene: TRBV7-2
CDR3 length: 14
clone size: -
CDR3 DNA: TGTGCCAGCAGCTTCGGGACAGGGACGCTTGAAGCTTTCTTT
CDR3 protein: CASSFGTGTLEAFF

D gene: -
J gene: TRBJ2-1
V gene: TRBV7-9
CDR3 length: 13
clone size: -
CDR3 DNA: TGTGCCAGCAGCTTACGGGGAGAGGGTGAGCAGTTCTTC
CDR3 protein: CASSLRGEGEQFF

D gene: -
J gene: TRBJ2-7
V gene: TRBV30
CDR3 length: 14
clone size: -
CDR3 DNA: TGTGCCTGGAGTAAAGGGCCTTCGGGTCCCGAGCAGTACTTC
CDR3 protein: CAWSKGPSGPEQYF

D gene: TRBD1
J gene: TRBJ2-1
V gene: TRBV6-1
CDR3 length: 12
clone size: -
CDR3 DNA: TGTGCCAGCAGTAATACCGGGACAGGACAGTTCTTC
CDR3 protein: CASSNTGTGQFF

D gene: -
J gene: TRBJ2-2
V gene: TRBV9
CDR3 length: 16
clone size: -
CDR3 DNA: TGTGCCAGCAGCCCCCGACTAGTTCCGGGGGCCGGGGAGCTGTTTTTT
CDR3 protein: CASSPRLVPGAGELFF

D gene: -
J gene: TRBJ1-2
V gene: TRBV5-1
CDR3 length: 14
clone size: -
CDR3 DNA: TGCGCCAGCAGCTTTTTCCCGGGAGTCTATGGCTACACCTTC
CDR3 protein: CASSFFPGVYGYTF

D gene: TRBD1
J gene: TRBJ1-1
V gene: TRBV2
CDR3 length: 15
clone size: -
CDR3 DNA: TGTGCCAGCACGCGGGACAGGGCAGTGAACACTGAAGCTTTCTTT
CDR3 protein: CASTRDRAVNTEAFF

D gene: -
J gene: TRBJ2-7
V gene: TRBV14
CDR3 length: 13
clone size: -
CDR3 DNA: TGTGCCAGCAGCCCCCAATACCGGGACGAGCAGTACTTC
CDR3 protein: CASSPQYRDEQYF

D gene: -
J gene: TRBJ2-5
V gene: TRBV11-2
CDR3 length: 15
clone size: -
CDR3 DNA: TGTGCCAGCAGCTTAGACAGGAGACTACAAGAGACCCAGTACTTC
CDR3 protein: CASSLDRRLQETQYF

D gene: -
J gene: TRBJ2-1
V gene: TRBV19
CDR3 length: 15
clone size: -
CDR3 DNA: TGTGCCAGTAGTATCCCGGGCCTCTCCTACAATGAGCAGTTCTTC
CDR3 protein: CASSIPGLSYNEQFF

D gene: TRBD2
J gene: TRBJ2-1
V gene: TRBV6-6
CDR3 length: 15
clone size: -
CDR3 DNA: TGTGCCAGCAGTTTTCTAGCGGGAGTATTGGGTGAGCAGTTCTTC
CDR3 protein: CASSFLAGVLGEQFF

D gene: TRBD1
J gene: TRBJ2-2
V gene: TRBV10-3
CDR3 length: 13
clone size: -
CDR3 DNA: TGTGCCATCAGAGACAGGGACACCGGGGAGCTGTTTTTT
CDR3 protein: CAIRDRDTGELFF

D gene: -
J gene: TRBJ2-1
V gene: TRBV9
CDR3 length: 14
clone size: -
CDR3 DNA: TGTGCCAGCAGCTCCGGGACTGGTGTCGGGGAGCAGTTCTTC
CDR3 protein: CASSSGTGVGEQFF

D gene: -
J gene: TRBJ1-4
V gene: TRBV6-6
CDR3 length: 16
clone size: -
CDR3 DNA: TGTGCCAGCAGTTACGGGGACGGTTCATTCCGTGAAAAACTGTTTTTT
CDR3 protein: CASSYGDGSFREKLFF

D gene: TRBD2
J gene: TRBJ2-5
V gene: TRBV11-1
CDR3 length: 17
clone size: -
CDR3 DNA: TGTGCCAGCAGCCCCAGGACTAGCGGGAGGTTCCAAGAGACCCAGTACTTC
CDR3 protein: CASSPRTSGRFQETQYF

D gene: TRBD2
J gene: TRBJ2-3
V gene: TRBV5-1
CDR3 length: 17
clone size: -
CDR3 DNA: TGCGCCAGCAGCTACGAACAACTAGCGGGAGTTTCAGATACGCAGTATTTT
CDR3 protein: CASSYEQLAGVSDTQYF

D gene: TRBD1
J gene: TRBJ2-1
V gene: TRBV2
CDR3 length: 15
clone size: -
CDR3 DNA: TGTGCCAGCCCGGGTGGGACAGTGAGGGGCAATGAGCAGTTCTTC
CDR3 protein: CASPGGTVRGNEQFF

D gene: -
J gene: TRBJ2-3
V gene: TRBV5-1
CDR3 length: 16
clone size: -
CDR3 DNA: TGCGCCAGCAGCCAGGGTAGCTTTGGTAGCACAGATACGCAGTATTTT
CDR3 protein: CASSQGSFGSTDTQYF

D gene: -
J gene: TRBJ1-4
V gene: TRBV18
CDR3 length: 17
clone size: once
CDR3 DNA: TGTGCCAGCTCACCTACGACAGCCACTACAACTAATGAAAAACTGTTTTTT
CDR3 protein: CASSPTTATTTNEKLFF

D gene: -
J gene: TRBJ2-7
V gene: TRBV2
CDR3 length: 13
clone size: once
CDR3 DNA: TGTGCCAGCAGTGCCCAGGCTACTTACGAGCAGTACTTC
CDR3 protein: CASSAQATYEQYF

D gene: -
J gene: TRBJ2-7
V gene: TRBV19
CDR3 length: 15
clone size: -
CDR3 DNA: TGTGCCAGTAGTATAGGGCAGGGCCTCACCTACGAGCAGTACTTC
CDR3 protein: CASSIGQGLTYEQYF